One sample yielded the 7 T cell receptor beta chains listed below, sequenced in a study of tumor and adjacent non-tumor tissue in lung cancer. Three rounds of nested PCR, following a modified ARM-PCR protocol, produced the TCRbeta library. TCRdb reprocessed the multiplex PCR reads via MiXCR and lists one record per CDR3 protein. The table has about 90,000 distinct CDR3 sequences, around 59% seen once. The template was RNA from unsorted bulk tissue. Sequencing was done on a sample of lung tumor tissue. The receptors stem from a man between 65 and 85 years old with non-small cell lung cancer.

In the case of this clonotype: Without the conserved terminal phenylalanine or tryptophan, this CDR3 likely stems from a read error. This chain connects TRBV11-2 to TRBJ2-3; unclear D gene. Germline V lookup: CDR1 SGHAT, CDR2 FQNNGV. There are 14 residues in the CDR3. Trimming shortened V by 9 bases and J by 2 bases, and 15 bases separated the two germline ends. CDR3 sequence reads: CASLRGGFTDTQYL. The CDR3 DNA is TGTGCCAGTCTTCGTGGCGGTTTCACAGATACGCAGTATTTA.

As to this clonotype: This sequence may be a read error, since a much larger clone differs from it by one base. The J gene is TRBJ2-3, the V gene TRBV20-1; a possible D gene is TRBD1 (5 bases). CDR1 and CDR2 from the germline V gene are DFQATT and SNEGSKA (reference sequence). This CDR3 region has 14 residues. V was shortened by 0 bases and J by 11 bases, with 18 bases between the two germline ends. The CDR3 bases are TGCAGTGCTAGAGATTGGGGCGAGGCGCGTAGGCAGTATTTT. Residues: CSARDWGEARRQYF.

As for this clonotype: At one boundary the junction diverges from the germline segment, which might be a read error. V is TRBV29-1 and J is TRBJ2-7, with D possibly TRBD1 on 5 matching bases. Germline V CDR1 and CDR2: SQVTM, ANQGSEA. The CDR3 spans 13 residues. CDR3 loop: CSVMTEPRYEQYF. CDR3 DNA: TGCAGCGTGATGACAGAACCCCGCTACGAACAGTACTTC.

Turning to this clonotype: Given a much more abundant clone one base away, this may be a read error. The chain links TRBV6-5 to TRBJ2-3, with 8 bases lining up with TRBD1. V lost 2 bases and J lost 7; bases outside the gene matches: 11. The CDR3 has 16 residues. Per germline, CDR1 MNHEY and CDR2 SVGAGI. CDR3: CASSYGWTGRKYTQYF. Here the CDR3 DNA reads TGTGCCAGCAGTTACGGGTGGACAGGGCGTAAATATACGCAGTATTTT.

In this sample, this clonotype turned up many times. CDR3 amino acids: CSVHGRQALTEQYF. The DNA of the CDR3 is TGCAGCGTTCACGGGAGACAGGCCCTTACCGAGCAGTACTTC. The chain employs TRBV29-1 and TRBJ2-7; tentatively, D is TRBD1 or TRBD2 (6 bases each). The CDR3 totals 14 residues. Germline V gene data show CDR1 as SQVTM and CDR2 as ANQGSEA. Trimming shortened V by 5 bases and J by 6 bases, and 20 bases separated the two germline ends.

As concerns this clonotype: At one boundary the junction diverges from the germline segment, which might be a read error. V and J are TRBV11-2 and TRBJ2-7, with D maybe TRBD1 (5 bases). Germline-derived CDR1 and CDR2 are SGHAT and FQNNGV. The CDR3 length is 13 residues. Here the CDR3 DNA reads TGTGCCAGGAGCTTAGATCCAGGGTATGAGCAATACTTC. Its protein is CARSLDPGYEQYF.

This clonotype has a handful of counts. The conserved closing phenylalanine or tryptophan is absent in this CDR3, likely reflecting a read error. V usage is TRBV5-4 and J usage is TRBJ2-5, with 10 nucleotides matching TRBD1. The germline V gene has CDR1 SGHNT and CDR2 YYREEE (reference sequence). V gave up 4 bases and J gave up 5 bases; unmatched junction bases: 14. The CDR3 consists of 17 residues. The CDR3 loop reads CASSHHVTGGGGETQYL. CDR3 in DNA: TGTGCCAGCAGCCACCACGTGACAGGGGGCGGGGGGGAGACCCAGTACCTC.